A single sample is the source of the 8 T cell receptor beta chains below, sequenced in a study of early T cells in non-severe SARS-CoV-2 infection. TCRdb itself ran the 5' RACE reads through MiXCR, one entry per CDR3 protein. This sample has about 100,000 distinct CDR3 sequences, with less than 15% found just once. Sample: whole blood. Source of these receptors: an adult who was a healthcare worker with PCR-confirmed SARS-CoV-2 infection or an uninfected control (not recorded which).

In this sample, this clonotype turned up many times. The V gene is TRBV20-1, the J gene TRBJ1-5, with D perhaps matching TRBD1 (6 bases). The V end lost 7 bases, the J end lost 2 bases, and 21 bases lay between the germline ends. The germline V gene has CDR1 DFQATT and CDR2 SNEGSKA (reference sequence). This CDR3 is 16 amino acids long. The chain's CDR3 is CSGYYAGALGNQPQHF. Written as DNA, the CDR3 is TGCAGTGGGTATTACGCGGGGGCGCTGGGCAATCAGCCCCAGCATTTT.

This clonotype was counted ten times or more. The rearrangement links TRBV18 to TRBJ2-7, with 10 bases lining up with TRBD1. This CDR3 has 15 residues. Germline V gives CDR1 KGHSH, CDR2 LQKENI. With V trimmed by 5 bases and J by 4 bases, 8 bases remained unmatched. This CDR3 reads CASSSTGTGEYEQYF. The CDR3 bases are TGTGCCAGCTCATCAACCGGGACAGGGGAGTACGAGCAGTACTTC.

This clonotype occurred many times. The rearrangement joins TRBV28 to TRBJ2-3; tentative D call: TRBD2 (6 bases). The CDR3 runs 16 residues. CDR1 is MDHEN and CDR2 is SYDVKM in the germline V gene. V was clipped by 4 bases and J by 3 bases, with 17 bases between them. CDR3 amino acids: CASSSPGGPGTDTQYF. In nucleotides, the CDR3 is TGTGCCAGCAGTTCTCCCGGGGGTCCAGGGACAGATACGCAGTATTTT.

The sample holds a few counts of this clonotype. The gene calls are TRBV21-1 and TRBJ2-7; the tabulated D call, TRBD1, remains unverified against the DNA. TRBV21-1 is deemed a pseudogene. The CDR3 is made up of 17 amino acids. CDR3 coding DNA: TGTGCCAGCAGCAAAGAAAGTTGCTCTGAGGGGTCCTACGAGCAGTACTTC. Translated: CASSKESCSEGSYEQYF.

This chain connects TRBV2 to TRBJ1-5, with unresolved D. Germline V CDR1 and CDR2: SNHLY, FYNNEI. The length of the CDR3 is 16 residues. Between the trimmed V and J ends, which lost 0 bases and 7 bases, there was a span of 16 bases. CDR3 protein: CASSEAAGLSAQPQHF. The CDR3 DNA sequence: TGTGCCAGCAGTGAAGCCGCGGGGTTAAGCGCGCAGCCCCAGCATTTT.

This clonotype was seen at least ten times. The chain couples TRBV28 to TRBJ1-1; a weak D match, TRBD1 (6 bases). The germline V gene has CDR1 MDHEN and CDR2 SYDVKM. With 6 bases removed from V and 0 bases from J, the gap between germline ends came to 11 bases. CDR3 length: 14 amino acids. The CDR3 DNA reads TGTGCCAGCAGCTTACAGGGCGTGAACACTGAAGCTTTCTTT. This encodes CASSLQGVNTEAFF.

This clonotype has ten or more counts. This rearrangement joins TRBV12-3 or TRBV12-4 to TRBJ2-2; weak D call: TRBD2 (5 bases). This CDR3 contains 15 residues. The V end was cut by 3 bases, the J end by 6 bases, with 14 bases between. CDR3 protein: CASSLLAGSPGELFF. The CDR3 DNA follows: TGTGCCAGCAGTTTGCTAGCCGGGTCCCCCGGGGAGCTGTTTTTT.

The table lists this clonotype with a few counts. The V call is TRBV5-1, the J call TRBJ2-5; no reliable D call. The CDR3 spans 16 residues. Germline loops: CDR1 SGHRS, CDR2 YFSETQ. V was pared by 0 bases and J by 1 base, with 13 bases between. This CDR3 is CASSLAAGKAQETQYF. The DNA for the CDR3 is TGCGCCAGCAGCTTGGCCGCAGGAAAGGCCCAAGAGACCCAGTACTTC.